Included here is one T cell receptor beta chain sequence, with context. Its antigen is undetermined. MiXCR, applied by TCRdb to the multiplex PCR reads, yields one record per CDR3 protein. The sample has about 270,000 distinct CDR3 sequences, roughly 31% seen once. These data belong to a study of breast tumors, draining lymph nodes, adjacent tissues. Broader study findings: Tumor TCR diversity was below lymph nodes but above nontumor tissue. Most tumor T cells seemingly derive from lymph node, then expand in tumor. Luminal-like breast cancer showed significantly higher tumor–nontumor repertoire similarity than basal-like.

Germline V gives CDR1 KGHSH, CDR2 LQKENI. V lost 2 bases and J lost 4, with 2 bases in between. The CDR3 covers 11 residues. Axillary draining lymph nodes of breast cancer patients supplied the node samples. The origin of this receptor is a female donor with breast cancer. Some clones in this sample may be carry-over from other donors' samples. The chain uses TRBV18 and TRBJ2-5; D ambiguous. Input material: axillary lymph node tissue. The chain's CDR3 is CASSPAETQYF. CDR3 coding DNA: TGTGCCAGCTCACCAGCAGAGACCCAGTACTTC.